A selection of T cell receptor beta chains follows, all from one sample in a study of blood T cell repertoires in COVID-19. The assay was immunoSEQ multiplex PCR, and TCRdb's table has in-frame clones only and misses some. The sample shows about 420,000 clones, over 85% of them seen only once. The specimen sequenced was peripheral blood. All receptors derive from a man aged 18 to 30 with COVID-19, enrolled during active disease. The CDR3 runs from the conserved cysteine through the conserved F or W. Each record gives: D gene, V gene, clone size, J gene, CDR3 protein, CDR3 DNA. The D gene is left open where the match is weak. Clone size is given for some rows only: seen once, a few or many times, or a class if the clone is expanded.

>TRBD2|TRBV2|-|TRBJ2-1
CASSVYRGVEALHEQFF
TGTGCCAGCAGTGTCTATCGGGGGGTCGAGGCATTACATGAGCAGTTCTTC
>-|TRBV6-6|-|TRBJ1-6
CASSYSGENSPLHF
TGTGCCAGCAGTTACTCGGGAGAGAATTCACCCCTCCACTTT
>TRBD2|TRBV6-5|once|TRBJ2-1
CASRIGTRTYNEQFF
TGTGCCAGCAGGATTGGGACTAGAACCTACAATGAGCAGTTCTTC
>-|TRBV6-5|-|TRBJ1-6
CASSYGAAEIHF
TGTGCCAGCAGTTACGGCGCGGCAGAAATCCACTTT
>TRBD2|TRBV11-2|-|TRBJ2-3
CASSPAGGGSPDTQYF
TGTGCCAGCAGCCCAGCTGGGGGGGGGTCCCCAGATACGCAGTATTTT
>TRBD1|TRBV6-5|-|TRBJ1-2
CASSYRGTGGYGYTF
TGTGCCAGCAGTTACCGGGGGACAGGGGGCTATGGCTACACCTTC
>-|TRBV25-1|-|TRBJ2-7
CASSALLPNTYEQYF
TGTGCCAGCAGTGCGTTACTGCCGAATACCTACGAGCAGTACTTC
>TRBD2|TRBV2|-|TRBJ2-2
CASSETSGGAGELFF
TGTGCCAGCAGTGAAACTAGCGGGGGGGCCGGGGAGCTGTTTTTT
>TRBD2|TRBV19|-|TRBJ2-1
CASSIPAGASGDEQFF
TGTGCCAGTAGTATTCCAGCGGGAGCCTCGGGGGATGAGCAGTTCTTC
>-|TRBV18|-|TRBJ1-1
CASSPVGKEAFF
TGTGCCAGCTCACCGGTCGGGAAGGAGGCTTTCTTT
>-|TRBV11-2|-|TRBJ1-5
CASSLDRVGQPQHF
TGTGCCAGCAGCTTAGACAGGGTCGGCCAGCCCCAGCATTTT
>-|TRBV12-3/TRBV12-4|-|TRBJ2-3
CASSSGTDTQYF
TGTGCCAGCAGCTCCGGCACAGATACGCAGTATTTT
>-|TRBV11-2|-|TRBJ2-7
CASSLGGGGRGEQYF
TGTGCCAGCAGCTTAGGGGGCGGGGGCAGGGGCGAGCAGTACTTC
>TRBD2|TRBV27|-|TRBJ2-7
CASSLSSGAPGYEQYF
TGTGCCAGCAGTTTATCGAGCGGGGCGCCGGGCTACGAGCAGTACTTC
>-|TRBV6-4|-|TRBJ2-7
CASSDPLFYEQYF
TGTGCCAGCAGTGACCCTTTATTCTACGAGCAGTACTTC
>-|TRBV19|-|TRBJ2-2
CASSISQGNTGELFF
TGTGCCAGTAGTATTTCCCAGGGAAACACCGGGGAGCTGTTTTTT
>TRBD1|TRBV19|-|TRBJ1-4
CASSIGRTGGADEKLFF
TGTGCCAGTAGTATAGGGCGAACAGGGGGCGCGGATGAAAAACTGTTTTTT
>TRBD1|TRBV30|-|TRBJ2-5
CAWSNGQGSETQYF
TGTGCCTGGAGTAACGGACAGGGGAGCGAGACCCAGTACTTC
>-|TRBV6-5|-|TRBJ2-5
CASSQTEETQYF
TGTGCCAGCAGCCAGACAGAAGAGACCCAGTACTTC
>-|TRBV6-1|-|TRBJ1-1
CASSEQFLNTEAFF
TGTGCCAGCAGTGAACAATTTCTGAACACTGAAGCTTTCTTT
>-|TRBV14|-|TRBJ2-7
CASSQENRAAYEQYF
TGTGCCAGCAGCCAAGAGAACAGGGCTGCCTACGAGCAGTACTTC
>-|TRBV11-3|-|TRBJ2-5
CASSLGVGGVETQYF
TGTGCCAGCAGCTTAGGGGTAGGAGGGGTGGAGACCCAGTACTTC
>TRBD2|TRBV5-1|-|TRBJ2-2
CASSLSSGGAPAGELFF
TGCGCCAGCAGCCTCTCTAGCGGGGGGGCCCCCGCCGGGGAGCTGTTTTTT
>-|TRBV24-1|-|TRBJ2-2
CATSDSRHPNTGELFF
TGTGCCACCAGTGATTCAAGACACCCGAACACCGGGGAGCTGTTTTTT